The rows below give T cell receptor beta chains drawn from one sample of a study of blood T cell repertoires in COVID-19. Assay: immunoSEQ multiplex PCR; the TCRdb copy retains only in-frame clones and omits some. In the table there are about 310,000 clones, around 86% of which are singletons. Sequencing was performed on peripheral blood. These receptors were taken from a man aged 50 to 60 with active or convalescent COVID-19. The CDR3 runs from the conserved cysteine through the conserved F or W. Fields, in order: V gene, J gene, CDR3 protein.

TRBV6-1	TRBJ2-7	CASSEVGTGNPYEQYF
TRBV7-2	TRBJ2-7	CASSLVAGSYEQYF
TRBV1	TRBJ2-7	CTSSQDGTSGTYEQYF
TRBV3-1/TRBV3-2	TRBJ2-1	CASSQDWLSPYNEQFF
TRBV2	TRBJ1-1	CASSEDSYTEAFF
TRBV12-3/TRBV12-4	TRBJ2-3	CASSRFDLDTQYF
TRBV7-3	TRBJ1-1	CASSLKTGKDTEAFF
TRBV2	TRBJ2-7	CASRATSAEQYF
TRBV28	TRBJ2-5	CASSLPDSSGRETQYF
TRBV6-5	TRBJ1-2	CASRGDRGRLGGYTF
TRBV4-1	TRBJ1-5	CASSYLLNQPQHF
TRBV29-1	TRBJ2-3	CSVLGSVRGSDTQYF
TRBV5-1	TRBJ2-1	CASSSGQGSYNEQFF
TRBV5-1	TRBJ1-2	CASSLWADTNYGYTF
TRBV10-3	TRBJ2-3	CAISLREGPDTQYF
TRBV18	TRBJ2-3	CASSPSLTDTQYF
TRBV7-9	TRBJ2-5	CASSHVERKLEETQYF
TRBV18	TRBJ1-3	CASSPTSLNRAVGNTIYF
TRBV6-5	TRBJ2-5	CASSPGVEETQYF
TRBV13	TRBJ2-3	CASSRLATYTDTQYF
TRBV7-8	TRBJ1-5	CASSLGVSLRSQPQHF
TRBV7-9	TRBJ2-3	CASSFPGTGMADTQYF
TRBV28	TRBJ1-2	CASRPMTGSGGYGYTF
TRBV30	TRBJ1-2	CAWSPGVSPYGYTF
TRBV6-5	TRBJ1-2	CASRVAQVQGYTF
TRBV2	TRBJ2-7	CASSEETGGEQYF
TRBV5-1	TRBJ1-5	CASSLEAGREPQHF
TRBV7-2	TRBJ1-1	CASSLVGFRGSEAFF
TRBV11-2	TRBJ2-2	CASTPSGGAYTGELFF
TRBV18	TRBJ2-7	CASSPKGGQGLGEQYF
TRBV4-1	TRBJ1-4	CASSQSSGFRLAPNEKLFF
TRBV24-1	TRBJ2-1	CATSDLLAGGYNEQFF
TRBV7-9	TRBJ1-5	CASSPQGAGNQPQHF
TRBV6-5	TRBJ1-6	CASSYWTGGNSPLHF
TRBV5-1	TRBJ2-1	CASSLAGGNEQFF
TRBV7-2	TRBJ2-2	CASSLAKWTSGTGELFF
TRBV18	TRBJ2-5	CASSPPAGQETQYF